This T cell receptor (beta chain) was observed in a study of blood T cell repertoires in COVID-19. This CDR3 is 16 amino acids long. Germline V CDR1 and CDR2: LNHDA, SQIVND (reference sequence). The ends lost 5 bases at V and 5 bases at J; junction bases unmatched: 12. Measured with immunoSEQ multiplex PCR; TCRdb has only the in-frame clones, and not every one. Of about 85,000 clones in the sample, approximately 84% were seen once. The chain is built from TRBV19 and TRBJ2-5, with 9 bases identical to TRBD1. Material: peripheral blood. This receptor was obtained from a man aged 60-69 years with acute or convalescent COVID-19. The CDR3 bases are TGTGCCAGTAGTGGGACCGGGACAGGGAGGTCGGAGACCCAGTACTTC. Translation gives CASSGTGTGRSETQYF.